This TCR beta chain is from a study of shared clonotypes between healthy human individuals. At a deep level, the assay was run. Sequencing was performed with immunoSEQ multiplex PCR; in TCRdb, only in-frame clones are kept and a portion is missing. The profile shows 850,000 to 1,100,000 clones, 70% to 80% of them singletons. Researchers partitioned CD4+ cells into CD45RA+ naive and CD45RA-negative memory subsets. Regarding the study as a whole: Some naive CD4 clonotypes, around 4.9%, turned up in common across four donors. Large sequencing depth failed to make sorted-subset sequencing complete, rarefaction showed.

With respect to this clone: Its specificity is unknown.

The receptor comes from a young man in good health. Some clones in this sample may be carry-over from other donors' samples. The sequencing input was memory CD4+ T cells from PBMCs. Noted subset: CD45RA-negative fraction.

The CDR3 nucleotides read TGTGCCAGCAGCATCGGACGCCGGTCGGTCTATGGCTACACCTTC. Translated: CASSIGRRSVYGYTF. The rearrangement joins TRBV28 to TRBJ1-2; D gene unclear. CDR1 MDHEN and CDR2 SYDVKM come from the germline V gene. V lost 6 bases, J lost 4 bases, and 18 bases lay in between. This CDR3 spans 15 amino acids.